The 31 T cell receptor beta chains in this list originate from one sample, sequenced in a study of T cells after yellow fever vaccination. MiXCR, run by TCRdb on the 5' RACE reads, gives a single entry per CDR3 protein. The sample includes 340,000 or so distinct CDR3 sequences, roughly an eighth seen only once; the top ten take roughly 3.1%. The sequencing used CD4+ T cells sorted from PBMCs, collected 15 days after the yellow fever booster vaccination. Receptors were obtained from a man aged 18 to 35 who received the YFV17D yellow fever vaccine.

V and J are TRBV19 and TRBJ1-5; D not resolved. The CDR3 runs 14 residues. From germline, CDR1 is LNHDA and CDR2 SQIVND (reference sequence). Trimming shortened V by 2 bases and J by 4 bases, and 9 bases separated the two germline ends. In DNA form, the CDR3 reads TGTGCCAGTAGTATAAGCGGGAGAAATCAGCCCCAGCATTTT. Its translation: CASSISGRNQPQHF.

There are many counts of this clonotype. The J gene is TRBJ2-5, the V gene TRBV2; perhaps TRBD1 as D (5 bases). Trimming pared 6 bases from V and 0 bases from J, leaving 20 bases between. The CDR3 is made up of 17 amino acids. The germline V gene has CDR1 SNHLY and CDR2 FYNNEI. The CDR3 loop is CASRETLTARYQETQYF. CDR3 bases: TGTGCCAGCAGGGAGACCCTGACAGCCCGATACCAAGAGACCCAGTACTTC.

The chain recombines TRBV24-1 with TRBJ2-5; D possibly corresponds to TRBD1 (5 bases). Germline CDR1 and CDR2: KGHDR and SFDVKD. V lost 11 bases and J lost 2, with 14 bases in between. CDR3 length: 13 residues. CDR3 coding DNA: TGTGCCAGCAAGGGGTCGGTACAAGAGACCCAGTACTTC. This encodes CASKGSVQETQYF.

The rearrangement links TRBV4-3 to TRBJ2-1; D assignment may be TRBD1 or TRBD2 (5 bases each). The germline V gene encodes CDR1 LGHNA and CDR2 YSLEER. V was clipped by 5 bases and J by 3 bases, with 8 bases between them. The CDR3 is made up of 13 amino acids. The CDR3 is CASSWDLYNEQFF. CDR3 in DNA: TGCGCCAGCAGCTGGGACCTCTACAATGAGCAGTTCTTC.

This sequence joins TRBV4-3 and TRBJ2-7; D ambiguous. Per the germline V gene, CDR1 is LGHNA and CDR2 is YSLEER. The CDR3 has 16 residues. With 0 bases removed from V and 3 bases from J, the gap between germline ends came to 15 bases. CDR3 residues: CASSQECRSDRYEQYV. DNA of the CDR3: TGCGCCAGCAGCCAAGAATGTAGGTCCGACCGCTACGAGCAGTACGTC.

The chain employs TRBV7-6 and TRBJ2-5, with 8 bases lining up with TRBD1. Per the germline V gene, CDR1 is SGHVS and CDR2 is FNYEAQ. V lost 5 bases, J lost 4 bases, and 6 bases stayed unmatched. This CDR3 comprises 14 residues. CDR3 coding DNA: TGTGCCAGCAGCCCTCCGACAGGGGTAGAGACCCAGTACTTC. Amino acid sequence: CASSPPTGVETQYF.

This clonotype was seen at least ten times. V is TRBV10-3 and J is TRBJ1-1, with D hard to call. The CDR3 is 14 amino acids. CDR1 and CDR2 (germline): ENHRY, SYGVKD. Trimming removed 6 bases from V and 2 bases from J, with 13 bases in between. In DNA, the CDR3 is TGTGCCATCAGCCCGGGCCTCAAAAACACTGAAGCTTTCTTT. It is translated as CAISPGLKNTEAFF.

The genes are TRBV6-6 and TRBJ2-5, with a possible D match to TRBD2 (6 bases). CDR1 is MNHNY, CDR2 SVGAGI, per germline (reference sequence). This CDR3 region has 18 residues. Trimming shortened V by 2 bases and J by 0 bases, and 19 bases separated the two germline ends. CDR3 loop: CASSYPYGATGDQETQYF. The CDR3 DNA sequence: TGTGCCAGCAGTTACCCTTATGGGGCGACGGGAGACCAAGAGACCCAGTACTTC.

The rearrangement uses TRBV12-3 or TRBV12-4 and TRBJ2-1; D remains unclear. CDR3 size: 15 residues. Trimming took off 8 bases at V and 1 base at J, with 15 bases between the two ends. CDR3 nucleotide sequence: TGTGCCAGCGCAACCGGGCCCCATTCCTACAATGAGCAGTTCTTC. It yields the protein CASATGPHSYNEQFF.

This clonotype was counted a few times. The chain recombines TRBV6-5 with TRBJ1-2; possible D gene TRBD1, 5 bases. The CDR3 sequence is 15 residues long. Germline V lookup: CDR1 MNHEY, CDR2 SVGAGI. The V gene lost 3 bases and the J gene lost 8 bases, with 19 bases spanning the gap. The DNA for the CDR3 is TGTGCCAGCAGTTATCTGGGGCAGGGCGCCTTAGGCTACACCTTC. The encoded protein is CASSYLGQGALGYTF.

V gene TRBV24-1 combines with J gene TRBJ2-1; 8 nucleotides align to TRBD1. The V and J ends lost 3 bases and 2 bases, in that order; junction bases with no gene match: 2. This CDR3 has 15 amino acids. Germline V gives CDR1 KGHDR, CDR2 SFDVKD. The CDR3 DNA is TGTGCCACCAGTGATAGACAGGGGCCCTACAATGAGCAGTTCTTC. Its translation is CATSDRQGPYNEQFF.

This clonotype was seen a few times. The V gene is TRBV5-1, the J gene TRBJ1-5, with 9 bases matching TRBD1. J lost 3 bases, V lost 4 bases, and 8 bases had no gene match. Germline assignment: CDR1 SGHRS and CDR2 YFSETQ. The CDR3 extends over 16 amino acids. In DNA form, the CDR3 reads TGCGCCAGCAGCCAACCGGGACAGGGTATCAATCAGCCCCAGCATTTT. Amino acids: CASSQPGQGINQPQHF. Drawing the rest from reference TRBV5-1 and TRBJ1-5, the complete variable domain is KAGVTQTPRYLIKTRGQQVTLSCSPISGHRSVSWYQQTPGQGLQFLFEYFSETQRNKGNFPGRFSGRQFSNSRSEMNVSTLELGDSALYLCASSQPGQGINQPQHFGDGTRLSIL.

This clonotype came up a few times. CDR3 protein: CASSPTTASNSPLHF. CDR3 bases: TGTGCCAGCAGCCCCACGACAGCATCTAATTCACCCCTCCACTTT. The V gene is TRBV9, the J gene TRBJ1-6; tentatively, D is TRBD1 (5 bases). V was clipped by 4 bases and J by 6 bases, with 14 bases between them. Germline V lookup: CDR1 SGDLS, CDR2 YYNGEE. The CDR3 covers 15 residues.

About this clonotype itself: At one boundary the junction diverges from the germline segment, which might be a read error. The V and J genes are TRBV20-1 and TRBJ2-3; D remains unclear. Germline values: CDR1 DFQATT, CDR2 SNEGSKA (reference sequence). The CDR3 runs 11 residues. The CDR3 spells CLVSLLGTQYF. The CDR3 DNA is TGTCTCGTATCTCTCCTTGGCACGCAGTATTTT.

This clonotype appeared a few times. This chain connects TRBV7-2 to TRBJ2-2; a possible D gene is TRBD2 (7 bases). Trimming shortened V by 5 bases and J by 2 bases, and 15 bases separated the two germline ends. This CDR3 region has 16 residues. CDR1 and CDR2 (germline): SGHTA, FQGNSA. The CDR3 loop is CASSVAGAQNTGELFF. For the CDR3, the DNA is TGTGCCAGCAGCGTGGCGGGGGCTCAAAACACCGGGGAGCTGTTTTTT.

There are a few counts of this clonotype. The chain joins TRBV4-3 to TRBJ2-7; 7 positions match TRBD2. Looked up from germline, CDR1 is LGHNA and CDR2 is YSLEER. This CDR3 contains 13 residues. With V trimmed by 2 bases and J by 6 bases, 4 bases remained unmatched. The CDR3 sequence is CASSQITGGEQYV. CDR3 sequence (DNA): TGCGCCAGCAGCCAAATAACGGGGGGCGAGCAGTACGTC.

This clonotype was counted only a few times. The chain links TRBV7-9 to TRBJ2-1; 8 bases line up with TRBD2. The trim removed 3 bases at V and 7 bases at J, leaving 8 bases unmatched. This CDR3 region has 15 residues. Germline V gene data show CDR1 as SEHNR and CDR2 as FQNEAQ (reference sequence). The CDR3 DNA follows: TGTGCCAGCAGCTTTGGCGGGGGGTTGTGGAATGAGCAGTTCTTC. Translated, it gives CASSFGGGLWNEQFF. Supplemented by reference TRBV7-9 and TRBJ2-1, the full variable domain reads DTGVSQNPRHKITKRGQNVTFRCDPISEHNRLYWYRQTLGQGPEFLTYFQNEAQLEKSRLLSDRFSAERPKGSFSTLEIQRTEQGDSAMYLCASSFGGGLWNEQFFGPGTRLTVL.

In its sample, this clonotype was seen many times. The gene calls are TRBV4-3 and TRBJ2-7; D perhaps matches TRBD2 (7 bases). V was trimmed by 4 bases and J by 4 bases, leaving 23 bases between them. CDR3 length: 17 amino acids. CDR1 is LGHNA and CDR2 is YSLEER in the germline V gene. The CDR3 loop reads CASSLRGPGGPSYEQYF. The CDR3 nucleotides read TGCGCCAGCAGCCTTAGAGGACCGGGGGGCCCGTCTTACGAGCAGTACTTC.

The chain has TRBV4-1 and TRBJ1-5; D remains ambiguous. V lost 2 bases and J 6 bases, leaving 11 bases between the germline ends. The germline V gene encodes CDR1 MGHRA and CDR2 YSYEKL. CDR3 size: 14 residues. The CDR3 region is CASSQIGLGQPQHF. In DNA, the CDR3 is TGCGCCAGCAGCCAAATCGGGCTGGGTCAGCCCCAGCATTTT.

J is TRBJ2-7 and V is TRBV18, with D perhaps TRBD1 (5 bases). The ends were cut back, 3 bases at V and 2 bases at J, with 11 bases in the middle. The germline gives CDR1 KGHSH, CDR2 LQKENI. The CDR3 has 14 residues. CDR3 protein: CASSPPGKTYEQYF. In DNA form, the CDR3 reads TGTGCCAGCTCACCGCCAGGGAAAACCTACGAGCAGTACTTC.

The sample holds a few counts of this clonotype. The V and J genes are TRBV20-1 and TRBJ2-1; tentatively, D is TRBD1 or TRBD2 (5 bases each). Germline V gene sequence: CDR1 DFQATT, CDR2 SNEGSKA (reference sequence). The germline V and J ends were trimmed by 6 bases and 2 bases, with 11 bases remaining between them. The CDR3 contains 13 residues. Here the CDR3 reads CSAGTLTYNEQFF. In nucleotides, the CDR3 is TGCAGTGCAGGGACCCTTACCTACAATGAGCAGTTCTTC.

This clonotype was recorded a few times. The gene calls are TRBV4-3 and TRBJ2-5; 8 bases agree with TRBD1. This CDR3 comprises 16 residues. Unmatched junction bases numbered 7, after V lost 0 bases and J lost 4 bases. The germline V gene has CDR1 LGHNA and CDR2 YSLEER. The DNA of the CDR3 is TGCGCCAGCAGCCAAGAGCTCAGGGGGCGTAGAGAGACCCAGTACTTC. It yields the protein CASSQELRGRRETQYF.

J is TRBJ1-1 and V is TRBV5-1; 7 bases match TRBD1. CDR3 length: 13 amino acids. V shed 4 bases, J shed 5 bases, and the junction held 5 bases outside the gene matches. Germline loops: CDR1 SGHRS, CDR2 YFSETQ. CDR3 sequence (DNA): TGCGCCAGCAGCCGACAGGACAGGACTGAAGCTTTCTTT. Amino acid sequence: CASSRQDRTEAFF.

The V and J genes are TRBV5-1 and TRBJ1-1; 8 nucleotides line up with TRBD1. V was clipped by 5 bases and J by 4 bases; unmatched bases: 7. The CDR3 length is 14 residues. Germline CDR1 and CDR2: SGHRS and YFSETQ. The CDR3 loop reads CASRYGQGVTEAFF. CDR3 in DNA: TGCGCCAGCAGGTACGGACAGGGTGTCACTGAAGCTTTCTTT.

This clonotype was recorded a few times. The gene calls are TRBV5-8 and TRBJ1-4; TRBD1 is a possible D gene (5 bases). The CDR3 runs 19 residues. Germline V gives CDR1 SGHTS, CDR2 YDEGEE. Trimming cost V 2 bases and J 5 bases, with 25 bases left between them. The CDR3 coding sequence is TGTGCCAGCAGCTTTTACGCGACAGTGGGAGTAGGAAAAAATGAAAAACTGTTTTTT. Protein sequence: CASSFYATVGVGKNEKLFF.

This clonotype was picked up many times. The rearrangement links TRBV5-1 to TRBJ1-2; TRBD1 might be the D (5 bases). The CDR3 length is 17 residues. Looked up from germline, CDR1 is SGHRS and CDR2 is YFSETQ. Trimming removed 0 bases from V and 7 bases from J, with 22 bases in between. The CDR3 sequence is CASSLGGGAQRISGYTF. The CDR3 region has the DNA TGCGCCAGCAGCTTGGGGGGGGGTGCCCAAAGGATCTCTGGCTACACCTTC.

The chain combines TRBV6-4 with TRBJ2-1; 11 nucleotides agree with TRBD2. This CDR3 spans 16 amino acids. The V gene end was trimmed by 3 bases and the J gene end by 3 bases; junction bases not matched to a gene: 4. Per germline, CDR1 MRHNA and CDR2 SNTAGT. CDR3 in amino acids: CASSEFGTSGYNEQFF. The CDR3 DNA sequence: TGTGCCAGCAGTGAATTCGGGACTAGCGGCTACAATGAGCAGTTCTTC.

This clonotype was seen ten or more times. The genes are TRBV5-1 and TRBJ2-1; D perhaps matches TRBD1 (6 bases). The CDR3 spans 15 residues. The germline gives CDR1 SGHRS, CDR2 YFSETQ. Between the trimmed V and J ends, which lost 2 bases and 0 bases, there was a span of 9 bases. As DNA, the CDR3 is TGCGCCAGCAGCTTCCGACAGGTCTCCTACAATGAGCAGTTCTTC. Translating gives CASSFRQVSYNEQFF.

This clonotype has a handful of counts. CDR3: CASSPTGLPAGTQYF. CDR3 DNA sequence: TGTGCCAGCTCACCAACAGGACTCCCCGCCGGTACGCAGTATTTT. The rearrangement uses TRBV18 and TRBJ2-3; D is tentatively TRBD1 or TRBD2 (5 bases each). The CDR3 length is 15 residues. Germline V CDR1 and CDR2: KGHSH, LQKENI. V lost 2 bases and J 8 bases, leaving 17 bases between the germline ends.

The chain carries TRBV7-2 and TRBJ2-5; TRBD1 matches 7 bases. Germline CDR1 SGHTA, CDR2 FQGNSA. V lost 2 bases to trimming and J lost 5 bases; unmatched junction nucleotides: 8. There are 15 residues in the CDR3. CDR3 nucleotides: TGTGCCAGCAGCTTACAAGCACCAGGGGGTGAGACCCAGTACTTC. Amino acid sequence: CASSLQAPGGETQYF.

The rearrangement links TRBV25-1 to TRBJ1-2; 9 nucleotides agree with TRBD1. The trim removed 5 bases at V and 4 bases at J, leaving 8 bases unmatched. Per germline, CDR1 MGHDK and CDR2 SYGVNS. The CDR3 spans 15 residues. The CDR3 protein is CASSKRTGDGYGYTF. CDR3 DNA sequence: TGTGCCAGCAGTAAACGGACAGGGGACGGCTATGGCTACACCTTC.